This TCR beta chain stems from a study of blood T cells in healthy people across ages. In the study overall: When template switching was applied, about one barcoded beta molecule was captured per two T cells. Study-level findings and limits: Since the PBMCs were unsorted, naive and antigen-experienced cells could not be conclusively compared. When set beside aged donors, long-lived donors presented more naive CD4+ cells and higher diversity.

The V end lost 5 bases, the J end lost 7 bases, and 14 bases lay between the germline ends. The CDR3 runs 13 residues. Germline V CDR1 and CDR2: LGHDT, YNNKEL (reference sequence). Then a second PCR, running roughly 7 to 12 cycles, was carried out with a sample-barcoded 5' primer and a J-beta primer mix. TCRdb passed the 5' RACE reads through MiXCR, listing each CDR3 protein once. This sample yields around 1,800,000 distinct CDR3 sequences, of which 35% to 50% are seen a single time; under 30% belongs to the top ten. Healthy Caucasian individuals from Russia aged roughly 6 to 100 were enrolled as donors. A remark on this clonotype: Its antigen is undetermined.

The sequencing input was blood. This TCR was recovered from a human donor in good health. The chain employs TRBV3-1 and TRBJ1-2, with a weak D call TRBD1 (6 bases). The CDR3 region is CASSKQGGSGYTF. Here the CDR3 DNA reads TGTGCCAGCAGCAAACAGGGTGGCAGTGGCTACACCTTC. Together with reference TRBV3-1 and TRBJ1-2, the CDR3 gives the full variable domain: DTAVSQTPKYLVTQMGNDKSIKCEQNLGHDTMYWYKQDSKKFLKIMFSYNNKELIINETVPNRFSPKSPDKAHLNLHINSLELGDSAVYFCASSKQGGSGYTFGSGTRLTVV.